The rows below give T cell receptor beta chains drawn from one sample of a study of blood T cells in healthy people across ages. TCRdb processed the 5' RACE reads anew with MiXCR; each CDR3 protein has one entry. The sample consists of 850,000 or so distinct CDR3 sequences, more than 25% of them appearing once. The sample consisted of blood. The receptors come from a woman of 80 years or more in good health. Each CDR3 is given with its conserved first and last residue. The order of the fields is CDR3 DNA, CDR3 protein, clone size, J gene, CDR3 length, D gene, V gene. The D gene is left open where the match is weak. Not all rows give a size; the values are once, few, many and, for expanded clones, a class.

DNA: TGCGCCAGCAGCCGGGCGGGGGCTGGTGGCTACCCCGGGTCCGACACCGGGGAGCTGTTTTTT
CDR3: CASSRAGAGGYPGSDTGELFF
size: .
J: TRBJ2-2
length: 21
D: .
V: TRBV5-1

DNA: TGTGCCGCTAATCGGGGGGCTGATCAGCCCCAGCATTTT
CDR3: CAANRGADQPQHF
size: .
J: TRBJ1-5
length: 13
D: .
V: TRBV30

DNA: TGTGCCAGCTCGGCCGGGACTAGCGGCTACACAGATACGCAGTATTTT
CDR3: CASSAGTSGYTDTQYF
size: .
J: TRBJ2-3
length: 16
D: TRBD2
V: TRBV18

DNA: TGTGCCATCAGTGGAAGGCCCCGCCAAGAGACCCAGTACTTC
CDR3: CAISGRPRQETQYF
size: many
J: TRBJ2-5
length: 14
D: .
V: TRBV10-3

DNA: TGTGCCAGCAGCCGTTCCCACGCGGGGGGTTACGAGCAGTACTTC
CDR3: CASSRSHAGGYEQYF
size: many
J: TRBJ2-7
length: 15
D: TRBD2
V: TRBV11-2

DNA: TGCAGTGCTAGTGGGGCTTGGGGGACGAGCACAGATACGCAGTATTTT
CDR3: CSASGAWGTSTDTQYF
size: .
J: TRBJ2-3
length: 16
D: .
V: TRBV20-1

DNA: TGCGCCAGCAGCCTCGGTCCCGCGTCTGCTGAAGCTTTCTTT
CDR3: CASSLGPASAEAFF
size: .
J: TRBJ1-1
length: 14
D: .
V: TRBV5-1

DNA: TGTGCCAGCAGTTTGTTAAAGTCGGGGACTAGCGGGGGACATAAAAAGTTCTTC
CDR3: CASSLLKSGTSGGHKKFF
size: few
J: TRBJ2-1
length: 18
D: TRBD2
V: TRBV27

DNA: TGTGCCAGCTCACCGATTGGGACAGGCCTTAGCACAGATACGCAGTATTTT
CDR3: CASSPIGTGLSTDTQYF
size: .
J: TRBJ2-3
length: 17
D: TRBD1
V: TRBV18

DNA: TGTGCCACTCGGACAGGGAAGGGTTACATAGATACGCAGTATTTT
CDR3: CATRTGKGYIDTQYF
size: .
J: TRBJ2-3
length: 15
D: TRBD1
V: TRBV6-2/TRBV6-3

DNA: TGCGCCAGCAGCTTCGGGACGAGAAATGAAAAACTGTTTTTT
CDR3: CASSFGTRNEKLFF
size: many
J: TRBJ1-4
length: 14
D: .
V: TRBV5-1

DNA: TGTGCCAGCAGTTACCCCGAGAGGAGCGGGGGGCGTCACCAAGAGACCCAGTACTTC
CDR3: CASSYPERSGGRHQETQYF
size: many
J: TRBJ2-5
length: 19
D: TRBD2
V: TRBV6-2/TRBV6-3

DNA: TGTGCCAGCAGCTTAGGGGGCCGAGGGACCGCCGGGGAGCTGTTTTTT
CDR3: CASSLGGRGTAGELFF
size: .
J: TRBJ2-2
length: 16
D: .
V: TRBV7-2

DNA: TGTGCCAGCAGCCCACTACAAGGGCCCGGGGCCAACGTCCTGACTTTC
CDR3: CASSPLQGPGANVLTF
size: many
J: TRBJ2-6
length: 16
D: .
V: TRBV5-6

DNA: TGCGCCAGCAGCCAAGCGGCTAAGGGGACTGAAGCTTTCTTT
CDR3: CASSQAAKGTEAFF
size: .
J: TRBJ1-1
length: 14
D: .
V: TRBV4-3

DNA: TGTGCCATCAAGGCGACTAGCGGGGGGGCCGGGGAGACCCAGTACTTC
CDR3: CAIKATSGGAGETQYF
size: few
J: TRBJ2-5
length: 16
D: TRBD2
V: TRBV10-3

DNA: TGCAGTGCTAGAGATTCGGCGGGACCCCTCGCTTTCTTT
CDR3: CSARDSAGPLAFF
size: many
J: TRBJ1-1
length: 13
D: .
V: TRBV20-1

DNA: TGTGCCAGCAGTTTAACGTTGAAAGGCTACACCTTC
CDR3: CASSLTLKGYTF
size: few
J: TRBJ1-2
length: 12
D: .
V: TRBV28

DNA: TGTGCCAGCAAAGGACAGGGCGGGTACAATGAGCAGTACTTC
CDR3: CASKGQGGYNEQYF
size: few
J: TRBJ2-5
length: 14
D: TRBD1
V: TRBV12-3/TRBV12-4

DNA: TGTGCCAGCAGCCCAGAGGGGGGGTACAATGAGCAGTTCTTC
CDR3: CASSPEGGYNEQFF
size: many
J: TRBJ2-1
length: 14
D: .
V: TRBV3-1

DNA: TGTGCCAGCAGTTACGGCCGACGGCACTACACCTTC
CDR3: CASSYGRRHYTF
size: .
J: TRBJ1-2
length: 12
D: .
V: TRBV6-5

DNA: TGTGCCAGCAGTCATCGGGGGGGACTGGTGGCCGGGGAGCTGTTTTTT
CDR3: CASSHRGGLVAGELFF
size: .
J: TRBJ2-2
length: 16
D: TRBD2
V: TRBV12-3/TRBV12-4

DNA: TGTGCCAGCAGTCCAGCGGGGGGGTTACAAGAGACCCAGTACTTC
CDR3: CASSPAGGLQETQYF
size: many
J: TRBJ2-5
length: 15
D: TRBD2
V: TRBV6-5

DNA: TGTGCCAGCAGTTTAGAGGACAGGGGAAAACTGTTTTTT
CDR3: CASSLEDRGKLFF
size: .
J: TRBJ1-4
length: 13
D: TRBD1
V: TRBV28

DNA: TGTGCCAGCAGTTTCGGACTAGCGGGAGTCAACGAGCAGTACTTC
CDR3: CASSFGLAGVNEQYF
size: .
J: TRBJ2-7
length: 15
D: TRBD2
V: TRBV12-3/TRBV12-4

DNA: TGCGCCAGCAGCCCCAGAATTAGCACTGAAGCTTTCTTT
CDR3: CASSPRISTEAFF
size: .
J: TRBJ1-1
length: 13
D: .
V: TRBV5-1